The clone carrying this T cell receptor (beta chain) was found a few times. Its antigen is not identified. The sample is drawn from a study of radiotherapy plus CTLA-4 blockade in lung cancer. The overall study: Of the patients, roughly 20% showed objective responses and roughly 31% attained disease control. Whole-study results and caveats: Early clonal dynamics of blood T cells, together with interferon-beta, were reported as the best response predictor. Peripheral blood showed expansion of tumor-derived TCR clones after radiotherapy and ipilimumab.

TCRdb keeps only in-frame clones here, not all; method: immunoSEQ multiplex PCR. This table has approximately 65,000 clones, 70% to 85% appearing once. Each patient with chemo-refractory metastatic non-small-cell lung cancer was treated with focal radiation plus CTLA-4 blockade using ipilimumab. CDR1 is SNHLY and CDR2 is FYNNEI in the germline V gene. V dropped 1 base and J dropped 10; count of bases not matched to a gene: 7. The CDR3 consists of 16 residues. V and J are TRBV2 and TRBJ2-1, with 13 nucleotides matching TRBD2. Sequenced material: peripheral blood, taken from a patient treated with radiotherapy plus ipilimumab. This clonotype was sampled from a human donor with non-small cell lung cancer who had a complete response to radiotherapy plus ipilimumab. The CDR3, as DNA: TGTGCCAGCAGTGAAGGACTAGCGGGAGGTTTAAGGGAGCAGTTCTTC. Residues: CASSEGLAGGLREQFF. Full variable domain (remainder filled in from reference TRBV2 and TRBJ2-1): EPEVTQTPSHQVTQMGQEVILRCVPISNHLYFYWYRQILGQKVEFLVSFYNNEISEKSEIFDDQFSVERPDGSNFTLKIRSTKLEDSAMYFCASSEGLAGGLREQFFGPGTRLTVL.